The clone carrying this TCR beta chain was counted between two and nine times. How the authors handled the data: Reference gene primer amplification gave estimated nucleated cell counts. Libraries were prepared by immunoSEQ multiplex PCR; TCRdb keeps only in-frame clonotypes and omits some of them. The V and J calls and clone size were taken over from that table, and D and trimming were inferred from the DNA. The data show more than 200,000 clones, under 85% seen once. The data originate from a study of blood T cell repertoires in COVID-19. The CDR3 contains 15 residues. Trimming at V came to 4 bases and at J to 2 bases, leaving 5 bases not matched to a gene. CDR1 SGHDN and CDR2 FVKESK come from the germline V gene. Donors were grouped by their self-reported clinical history.

The rearrangement uses TRBV14 and TRBJ2-5; 9 bases map to TRBD1. The source material was PBMCs or T cells enriched from blood (not recorded which). The sequence derives from a man between 60 and 75 years old who had recovered from COVID-19. The CDR3 sequence: CASSRPGQGQETQYF. CDR3 coding DNA: TGTGCCAGCAGCCGACCGGGACAGGGACAAGAGACCCAGTACTTC.